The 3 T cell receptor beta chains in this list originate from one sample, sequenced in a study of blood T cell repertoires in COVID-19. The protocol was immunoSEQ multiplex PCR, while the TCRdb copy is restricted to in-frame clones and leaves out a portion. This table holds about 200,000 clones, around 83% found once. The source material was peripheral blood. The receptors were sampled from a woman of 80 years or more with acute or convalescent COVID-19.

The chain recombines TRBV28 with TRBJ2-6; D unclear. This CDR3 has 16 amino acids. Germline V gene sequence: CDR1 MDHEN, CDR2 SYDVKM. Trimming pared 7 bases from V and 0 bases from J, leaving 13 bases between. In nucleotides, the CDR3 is TGTGCCAGCACCCTAGTCCCGCTCTCTGGGGCCAACGTCCTGACTTTC. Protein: CASTLVPLSGANVLTF.

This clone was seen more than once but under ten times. CDR3 sequence reads: CATSLLHWGGKETQYF. The CDR3 DNA reads TGTGCCACCAGCTTACTGCACTGGGGGGGCAAGGAGACCCAGTACTTC. The gene calls are TRBV15 and TRBJ2-5; D possibly corresponds to TRBD2 (7 bases). This CDR3 comprises 16 residues. CDR1 and CDR2 from the germline V gene are LNHNV and YYDKDF (reference sequence). V was clipped by 5 bases and J by 5 bases, with 21 bases between them.

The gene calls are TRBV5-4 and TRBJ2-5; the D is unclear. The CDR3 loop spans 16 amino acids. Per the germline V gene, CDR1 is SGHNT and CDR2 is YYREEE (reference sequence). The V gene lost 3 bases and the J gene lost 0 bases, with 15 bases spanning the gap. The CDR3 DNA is TGTGCCAGCAGCTCCCTAGAAGAGCTGTACCAAGAGACCCAGTACTTC. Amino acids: CASSSLEELYQETQYF.